The 10 T cell receptor beta chains given below trace back to one sample, sequenced in a study of blood T cell repertoires in COVID-19. Sequencing used immunoSEQ multiplex PCR; TCRdb keeps in-frame clones, though not all of them. The sample carries about 90,000 clones, around 88% recorded once. The specimen sequenced was peripheral blood. Every receptor here comes from a man older than 75 with active or convalescent COVID-19.

This chain joins TRBV28 and TRBJ1-2; D perhaps matches TRBD1 (6 bases). Germline CDR1 and CDR2: MDHEN and SYDVKM. Trimming pared 1 base from V and 14 bases from J, leaving 26 bases between. The CDR3 extends over 16 amino acids. The CDR3 region is CASSLFYAGQRASDTF. The CDR3 coding sequence is TGTGCCAGCAGTTTATTTTACGCCGGACAGAGGGCAAGTGATACCTTC.

V is TRBV2 and J is TRBJ1-2; tentatively, D is TRBD1 (6 bases). The germline CDR1 and CDR2 sequences are SNHLY and FYNNEI. V dropped 4 bases and J dropped 4 bases, with 10 bases sitting between them. The CDR3 has 13 amino acids. The CDR3 region has the DNA TGTGCCAGCAGTGCTGCCAGGGGCTATGGCTACACCTTC. Its protein is CASSAARGYGYTF.

The chain links TRBV2 to TRBJ1-2, with 11 bases fitting TRBD1. Looked up from germline, CDR1 is SNHLY and CDR2 is FYNNEI. This CDR3 comprises 16 residues. The V and J ends lost 1 base and 4 bases, in that order; junction bases with no gene match: 5. The CDR3 nucleotides are TGTGCCAGCAGTGAAGAGCCGGGACAGGGGGGCTATGGCTACACCTTC. Translated, it gives CASSEEPGQGGYGYTF.

The J gene is TRBJ1-2, the V gene TRBV11-2, with 10 bases identical to TRBD1. This CDR3 has 15 amino acids. The germline CDR1 and CDR2 sequences are SGHAT and FQNNGV. Losses at the gene ends were 5 bases for V and 4 bases for J; bases not matched to a gene: 7. The CDR3 DNA follows: TGTGCCAGCAGCCGCGGGACAGGGGAAGGCTATGGCTACACCTTC. Its protein is CASSRGTGEGYGYTF.

In this sample, this clone turned up once. V and J are TRBV7-9 and TRBJ1-2; 7 bases are shared with TRBD1. The germline CDR1 and CDR2 sequences are SEHNR and FQNEAQ (reference sequence). The CDR3 consists of 17 residues. V lost 7 bases, J lost 4 bases, and 18 bases stayed unmatched. CDR3 protein: CASNHRGLGFTGYGYTF. CDR3 DNA: TGTGCCAGCAACCACAGGGGTCTGGGATTTACCGGCTATGGCTACACCTTC.

V usage is TRBV15 and J usage is TRBJ2-1; 8 positions match TRBD1. The V gene end was trimmed by 5 bases and the J gene end by 7 bases; junction bases not matched to a gene: 10. Germline-derived CDR1 and CDR2 are LNHNV and YYDKDF (reference sequence). This CDR3 comprises 15 residues. In DNA, the CDR3 is TGTGCCACCAGCCCCTCCGGGACAGGATGGAATGAGCAGTTCTTC. It translates to CATSPSGTGWNEQFF.

The chain links TRBV5-4 to TRBJ1-2, with a weak D call TRBD1 (5 bases). The CDR3 spans 15 residues. Germline loops: CDR1 SGHNT, CDR2 YYREEE (reference sequence). V was trimmed by 4 bases and J by 6 bases, leaving 19 bases between them. The CDR3 nucleotides read TGTGCCAGCAGCATTGCGGGGGGGGGTCAGAATGGCTACACCTTC. Translating gives CASSIAGGGQNGYTF.

This clone was picked up a small number of times. The rearrangement uses TRBV5-6 and TRBJ1-4; no clear D. Trimming pared 0 bases from V and 2 bases from J, leaving 11 bases between. This CDR3 comprises 16 residues. The germline CDR1 and CDR2 sequences are SGHDT and YYEEEE. The CDR3: CASSLEGVGTNEKLFF. CDR3 in DNA: TGTGCCAGCAGCTTGGAGGGAGTAGGGACTAATGAAAAACTGTTTTTT.

The V gene is TRBV29-1, the J gene TRBJ2-3; 8 bases agree with TRBD1. Germline CDR1 is SQVTM and CDR2 is ANQGSEA. The junction had 11 bases not matched to a gene; V was cut back by 6 bases and J by 3 bases. CDR3 length equals 15 residues. The CDR3, as DNA: TGCAGCGTCGAGGGGGGCAGGGGGCAAACAGATACGCAGTATTTT. This sequence encodes CSVEGGRGQTDTQYF.

V is TRBV4-3 and J is TRBJ1-3; no definite D call. The CDR3 spans 15 residues. V lost 0 bases to trimming and J lost 0 bases, with 6 bases between them. CDR1 is LGHNA, CDR2 YSLEER, per germline. CDR3: CASSQDRSSGNTIYF. The CDR3 nucleotides read TGCGCCAGCAGCCAAGATAGGAGCTCTGGAAACACCATATATTTT.